These 23 T cell receptor beta chains came from one sample sequenced in a study of T cell repertoires in cytomegalovirus infection. For these receptors, no antigen is known. TCRdb re-called the reads with MiXCR, one entry per CDR3 protein. Seen here are about 700,000 distinct CDR3 sequences, roughly 36% observed once, and the top ten hold 18%. This specimen was cultured PBMCs, taken from culture after CMV antigen stimulation. Receptors were obtained from a human donor in good health (CMV status not recorded). Some clones in this sample may be carry-over from other donors' samples.

This clonotype appeared a single time. The rearrangement uses TRBV18 and TRBJ1-2; D perhaps matches TRBD1 (5 bases). This CDR3 has 16 amino acids. V was cut by 3 bases and J by 6 bases, with 20 bases left in between. Germline assignment: CDR1 KGHSH and CDR2 LQKENI. CDR3 sequence reads: CASSPRSRVDLHGYTF. The DNA of the CDR3 is TGTGCCAGCTCACCGCGGTCCAGGGTGGATCTCCATGGCTACACCTTC.

Concerning this clonotype itself: Mismatch with germline at one junction end may stem from a read error. The rearrangement uses TRBV12-3 or TRBV12-4 and TRBJ2-2, with 10 nucleotides matching TRBD1. The CDR3 length is 18 residues. The CDR3 is CASSSRQGAHPDTGVLFF. CDR3 in DNA: TGTGCCAGCAGTTCCCGACAGGGGGCGCACCCCGACACCGGGGTGCTGTTTTTT.

The rearrangement links TRBV6-2 or TRBV6-3 to TRBJ2-1; 9 nucleotides match TRBD2. The CDR3 length is 11 residues. In germline, CDR1 is MNHEY, CDR2 SVGEGT. With V trimmed by 6 bases and J by 12 bases, 3 bases remained unmatched. Here the CDR3 reads CASSSLAGQFF. The DNA of the CDR3 is TGTGCCAGCAGCTCACTAGCGGGGCAGTTCTTC.

This clonotype was detected many times. The CDR3 sequence is CASSYSRGSATDLYEQYF. Written as DNA, the CDR3 is TGTGCCAGCAGTTACTCGAGGGGGTCAGCGACAGACCTCTACGAGCAGTACTTC. The chain is built from TRBV6-6 and TRBJ2-7; the D gene is possibly TRBD1 (6 bases). From germline, CDR1 is MNHNY and CDR2 SVGAGI (reference sequence). Trimming shortened V by 0 bases and J by 3 bases, and 21 bases separated the two germline ends. The CDR3 extends over 18 amino acids.

This clonotype was detected ten times or more. The gene calls are TRBV7-2 and TRBJ2-5, with D tentatively TRBD1 (7 bases). V was pared by 1 base and J by 3 bases, with 18 bases between. The germline CDR1 and CDR2 sequences are SGHTA and FQGNSA. This CDR3 is built from 17 residues. The CDR3 DNA reads as TGTGCCAGCAGCTTAGGATCGGGGGCGGGACAGAAAGAGACCCAGTACTTC. Translation: CASSLGSGAGQKETQYF.

The chain carries TRBV6-1 and TRBJ2-5; the match to TRBD2 covers 10 bases. The CDR3 loop spans 16 amino acids. The germline V gene has CDR1 MNHNS and CDR2 SASEGT. Trimming at V came to 6 bases and at J to 5 bases, leaving 12 bases not matched to a gene. CDR3 region: CASRRSSGGEEETQYF. CDR3 nucleotide sequence: TGTGCCAGCAGGCGATCCAGCGGGGGGGAGGAGGAGACCCAGTACTTC.

This clonotype was seen just once. The chain joins TRBV20-1 to TRBJ1-1; no reliable D call. Germline CDR1 and CDR2: DFQATT and SNEGSKA (reference sequence). The CDR3 loop spans 11 amino acids. Trimming cost V 7 bases and J 6 bases, with 12 bases left between them. Here the CDR3 DNA reads TGCAGTGTCCAATCTGGTGCTGAAGCTTTCTTT. Its translation: CSVQSGAEAFF.

The chain carries TRBV5-1 and TRBJ2-5; 12 bases agree with TRBD2. Germline CDR1 and CDR2: SGHRS and YFSETQ. This CDR3 has 15 residues. The trim removed 3 bases at V and 4 bases at J, leaving 4 bases unmatched. The CDR3 spells CASSSLAGGPETQYF. The CDR3 region has the DNA TGCGCCAGCAGCTCGCTAGCGGGGGGGCCAGAGACCCAGTACTTC.

The genes are TRBV27 and TRBJ1-6; D call uncertain. V was cut by 4 bases and J by 7 bases, with 14 bases left in between. Germline lookup yields CDR1 MNHEY and CDR2 SMNVEV (reference sequence). This CDR3 has 15 residues. In nucleotides, the CDR3 is TGTGCCAGCAGTTCTCCGGCCCGCGGGAATTCACCCCTCCACTTT. Its protein product is CASSSPARGNSPLHF.

This clonotype was recorded many times. The chain recombines TRBV7-2 with TRBJ1-5; D remains unclear. Trimming cost V 1 base and J 0 bases, with 10 bases left between them. The germline gives CDR1 SGHTA, CDR2 FQGNSA. The length of the CDR3 is 16 residues. CDR3 sequence: CASSLGQLNSNQPQHF. CDR3 DNA: TGTGCCAGCAGCTTAGGCCAGCTAAATAGCAATCAGCCCCAGCATTTT.

J is TRBJ1-5 and V is TRBV7-4; tentative D call: TRBD1 (5 bases). Deletions cut 4 bases from V and 0 bases from J, with 13 bases between. CDR3 length: 16 amino acids. The germline V gene encodes CDR1 SGHVT and CDR2 SQSDAQ. The CDR3 bases are TGTGCCAGCAGCTGTGGGAGACAGTATAGCAATCAGCCCCAGCATTTT. This translates into CASSCGRQYSNQPQHF.

The CDR3 bases are TGTGCCAGCAGTGTGGGACTAGCGGGAGAATATCAAGCGTACGAGCAGTACTTC. This translates into CASSVGLAGEYQAYEQYF. This chain links TRBV2 with TRBJ2-7; 14 bases line up with TRBD2. This CDR3 is 18 amino acids long. J gave up 4 bases and V 4 bases, and 12 bases lay outside the gene matches. Germline CDR1 reads SNHLY; CDR2 reads FYNNEI.

The CDR3 sequence is CATSSRLQETQYF. Written as DNA, the CDR3 is TGTGCCACCAGCTCTCGACTGCAAGAGACCCAGTACTTC. The chain joins TRBV15 to TRBJ2-5; D unresolved. The CDR3 contains 13 residues. The germline CDR1 and CDR2 sequences are LNHNV and YYDKDF (reference sequence). V lost 5 bases and J lost 2, with 9 bases in between.

The CDR3 protein is CASSTGQSSYEQYF. The DNA of the CDR3 is TGTGCCAGCAGTACGGGACAGAGCTCCTACGAGCAGTACTTC. The chain is built from TRBV27 and TRBJ2-7; 7 bases are a match to TRBD1. The germline gives CDR1 MNHEY, CDR2 SMNVEV (reference sequence). The CDR3 covers 14 residues. Losses at the gene ends were 5 bases for V and 0 bases for J; bases not matched to a gene: 4.

This clonotype was seen ten or more times. The V call is TRBV7-2, the J call TRBJ1-6; TRBD1 aligns across 9 bases. The CDR3 consists of 17 residues. J lost 16 bases, V lost 6 bases, and 22 bases had no gene match. In germline, CDR1 is SGHTA, CDR2 FQGNSA. The CDR3 DNA sequence: TGTGCCAGCAGTTTTCACTTCACACGGGACAGGGAGAGGGTGCTCCACTTT. As protein: CASSFHFTRDRERVLHF.

This clonotype was recorded at least ten times. The chain is built from TRBV7-8 and TRBJ2-2; TRBD2 agrees at 12 bases. The CDR3 is made up of 18 amino acids. Unmatched junction bases numbered 13, after V lost 5 bases and J lost 6 bases. CDR1 is SGHVS, CDR2 FQNEAQ, per germline. CDR3 nucleotide sequence: TGTGCCAGCAGCCTACGTTTGGCTAGCGGGAGGGCCCCCGGGGAGCTGTTTTTT. It translates to CASSLRLASGRAPGELFF.

This clonotype was found many times. The genes are TRBV7-2 and TRBJ2-1; D remains unclear. CDR1 is SGHTA, CDR2 FQGNSA, per germline. The V and J ends lost 0 bases and 15 bases respectively, with 9 bases between them. The CDR3 sequence is 11 residues long. The CDR3 bases are TGTGCCAGCAGCTTAGCAGTGGTTCTGTTCTTC. Its translation: CASSLAVVLFF.

This clonotype turned up a few times. The rearrangement links TRBV7-9 to TRBJ2-2; D possibly corresponds to TRBD2 (5 bases). Germline values: CDR1 SEHNR, CDR2 FQNEAQ (reference sequence). The CDR3 spans 16 residues. V was pared by 6 bases and J by 7 bases, with 21 bases between. The CDR3: CASRLVQPLAGGELFF. The CDR3 coding sequence is TGTGCCAGCAGGCTAGTTCAGCCCCTGGCGGGCGGGGAGCTGTTTTTT.

The V and J genes are TRBV6-2 or TRBV6-3 and TRBJ2-1; 7 positions agree with TRBD2. Germline values: CDR1 MNHEY, CDR2 SVGEGT. The V gene end was trimmed by 5 bases and the J gene end by 7 bases; junction bases not matched to a gene: 20. The CDR3 length is 18 residues. The CDR3 reads CASSNNRGGGSMVNEQFF. CDR3 in DNA: TGTGCCAGCAGTAATAATCGCGGCGGCGGGAGTATGGTAAATGAGCAGTTCTTC.

Ten or more counts support this clonotype. The chain joins TRBV7-8 to TRBJ1-4; TRBD1 agrees at 7 bases. Unmatched junction bases numbered 5, after V lost 5 bases and J lost 5 bases. CDR3 length: 14 amino acids. Germline V gives CDR1 SGHVS, CDR2 FQNEAQ. CDR3 loop: CASSADRINEKLFF. CDR3 coding DNA: TGTGCCAGCAGCGCGGACAGGATAAATGAAAAACTGTTTTTT.

This sequence joins TRBV27 and TRBJ2-3; 11 positions agree with TRBD2. The V and J ends lost 0 bases and 2 bases, in that order; junction bases with no gene match: 7. The length of the CDR3 is 18 residues. The V gene's germline CDR1 is MNHEY and CDR2 SMNVEV (reference sequence). CDR3 loop: CASSLSGLAGGTTDTQYF. The CDR3, as DNA: TGTGCCAGCAGTTTATCTGGGCTAGCGGGGGGTACCACAGATACGCAGTATTTT.

In this sample, this clonotype turned up many times. The V gene is TRBV7-8, the J gene TRBJ2-3; possibly TRBD1 for D (5 bases). The germline CDR1 and CDR2 sequences are SGHVS and FQNEAQ. Trimming left V 3 bases short and J 4 bases short, with 11 bases between. CDR3 size: 14 residues. This CDR3 reads CASSFLGAADTQYF. CDR3 nucleotides: TGTGCCAGCAGCTTTCTAGGGGCCGCAGATACGCAGTATTTT.

The chain employs TRBV19 and TRBJ1-2; no definite D call. Germline V gene lookup returns CDR1 LNHDA and CDR2 SQIVND (reference sequence). V lost 9 bases and J 2 bases, leaving 10 bases between the germline ends. The CDR3 has 12 amino acids. This CDR3 is CASPLGNYGYTF. The DNA of the CDR3 is TGTGCCAGCCCTCTGGGAAACTATGGCTACACCTTC. Together with reference TRBV19 and TRBJ1-2, the CDR3 gives the full variable domain: DGGITQSPKYLFRKEGQNVTLSCEQNLNHDAMYWYRQDPGQGLRLIYYSQIVNDFQKGDIAEGYSVSREKKESFPLTVTSAQKNPTAFYLCASPLGNYGYTFGSGTRLTVV.